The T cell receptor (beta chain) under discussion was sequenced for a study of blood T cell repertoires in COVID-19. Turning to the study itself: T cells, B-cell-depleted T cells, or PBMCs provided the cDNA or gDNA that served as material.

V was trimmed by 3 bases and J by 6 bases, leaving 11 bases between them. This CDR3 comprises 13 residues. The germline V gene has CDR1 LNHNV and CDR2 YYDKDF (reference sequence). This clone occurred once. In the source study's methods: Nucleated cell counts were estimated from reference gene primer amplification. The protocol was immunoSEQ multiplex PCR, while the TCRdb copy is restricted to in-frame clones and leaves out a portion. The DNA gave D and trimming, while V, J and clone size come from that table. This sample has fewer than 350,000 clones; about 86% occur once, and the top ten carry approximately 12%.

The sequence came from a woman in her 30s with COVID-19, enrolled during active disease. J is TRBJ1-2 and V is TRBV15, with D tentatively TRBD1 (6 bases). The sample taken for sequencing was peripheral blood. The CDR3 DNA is TGTGCCACCAGCAGTACAGGGAGCGATGGCTACACCTTC. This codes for CATSSTGSDGYTF. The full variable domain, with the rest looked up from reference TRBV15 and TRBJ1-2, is DAMVIQNPRYQVTQFGKPVTLSCSQTLNHNVMYWYQQKSSQAPKLLFHYYDKDFNNEADTPDNFQSRRPNTSFCFLDIRSPGLGDTAMYLCATSSTGSDGYTFGSGTRLTVV.